The rows below give T cell receptor beta chains drawn from one sample of a study of cytomegalovirus exposure and HLA in healthy donors. TCRdb's table, derived via immunoSEQ multiplex PCR, lists solely in-frame clones and lacks some. The sample lists fewer than 200,000 clones, roughly 80% occurring once. The material sequenced was PBMCs. These receptors were collected from a female donor in good health and CMV-seronegative. The CDR3 runs from the conserved cysteine through the conserved F or W. The order of the fields is clone size, J gene, CDR3 length, D gene, V gene, CDR3 DNA, CDR3 protein. D genes are given only for firm matches. Where a row states a size, it is once, few, many or the class of an expanded clone; other rows omit it.

>-|TRBJ1-1|14|TRBD1|TRBV5-5
TGTGCCAGCAGCTTGTGGGACAGGAACACTGAAGCTTTCTTT
CASSLWDRNTEAFF
>-|TRBJ1-1|13|-|TRBV19
TGTGCCAGTAAAGTCGGGGATAGGGCTGAAGCTTTCTTT
CASKVGDRAEAFF
>-|TRBJ2-3|14|TRBD2|TRBV7-8
TGTGCCAGCAGCTCCGGACTAGGTGTAGATACGCAGTATTTT
CASSSGLGVDTQYF
>once|TRBJ2-5|15|-|TRBV6-5
TGTGCCAGCAGTTACAAACGGGGACTCCAAGAGACCCAGTACTTC
CASSYKRGLQETQYF
>-|TRBJ2-1|15|TRBD2|TRBV7-3
TGTGCCAGCAGCTTAAGCGGGGGGACCTACAATGAGCAGTTCTTC
CASSLSGGTYNEQFF
>-|TRBJ1-1|14|-|TRBV5-6
TGTGCCACCCACCTGGGGGCTAGGGACACTGAAGCTTTCTTT
CATHLGARDTEAFF
>-|TRBJ2-2|15|-|TRBV5-1
TGCGCCAGCAGCTTCCAAGGGGGTACTACCGGGGAGCTGTTTTTT
CASSFQGGTTGELFF
>-|TRBJ2-5|16|-|TRBV5-1
TGCGCCAGCAGCTCGGGTCGGGGGTTCGGGAAAGAGACCCAGTACTTC
CASSSGRGFGKETQYF
>once|TRBJ2-7|17|TRBD1|TRBV6-1
TGTGCCAGCAGTGAAATCGGGGGGACAGGGGCCTCCTACGAGCAGTACTTC
CASSEIGGTGASYEQYF
>-|TRBJ2-1|15|-|TRBV7-3
TGTGCCAGCAGCTCGCCAGCACTAGTTGACGATGAGCAGTTCTTC
CASSSPALVDDEQFF
>-|TRBJ1-4|15|TRBD1|TRBV5-1
TGCGCCAGCAGCTTGATCGGGACAGCAAATGAAAAACTGTTTTTT
CASSLIGTANEKLFF
>-|TRBJ2-2|14|-|TRBV7-8
TGTGCCAGCAGCCCCTATCAAGACTCCGGGGAGCTGTTTTTT
CASSPYQDSGELFF
>-|TRBJ1-1|14|-|TRBV2
TGTGCCAGCAGCGTCACAGTCATGAACACTGAAGCTTTCTTT
CASSVTVMNTEAFF
>-|TRBJ2-5|15|-|TRBV15
TGTGCCACCAGCAGAGTATGGCGGGATCAAGAGACCCAGTACTTC
CATSRVWRDQETQYF
>-|TRBJ2-7|15|TRBD2|TRBV5-1
TGCGCCAGCAGCTCGTCAGCGGGGGGCTCCTACGAGCAGTACTTC
CASSSSAGGSYEQYF
>few|TRBJ1-1|12|-|TRBV2
TGTGCCAGCAGTGAAGCCGGGATCGGAGCTTTCTTT
CASSEAGIGAFF
>-|TRBJ2-2|14|-|TRBV30
TGTGCCTGCAGAGGCAGCGAGAACACCGGGGAGCTGTTTTTT
CACRGSENTGELFF
>-|TRBJ2-4|16|-|TRBV6-1
TGTGCCAGCAGTGAAGCGCAGGGGCGGGCCAAAAACATTCAGTACTTC
CASSEAQGRAKNIQYF